This record covers a single T cell receptor beta chain. Its antigen is unknown. Assay: immunoSEQ multiplex PCR; the TCRdb copy retains only in-frame clones and omits some. This table has millions of clones, approximately 92% appearing once. The data stem from a study of shared clonotypes between healthy human individuals. Background on the study: Each donor contributed plates that comprised three CD4 naive, three CD4 memory, two CD8 naive and one CD8 memory.

Study results and caveats: Deeper or shallower sequencing was expected to change how clonotypes are shared among donors.

This TCR was recovered from a man younger than 30 in good health. Sequencing was carried out using naive CD4+ T cells sorted from blood. Documented subset: CD45RA+ positively selected.

The CDR3 loop reads CASSVGRGLNEQFF. The CDR3, as DNA: TGTGCCAGCAGCGTAGGCAGGGGGCTAAATGAGCAGTTCTTC. This chain connects TRBV9 to TRBJ2-1; 8 nucleotides match TRBD1. CDR3 length: 14 amino acids. CDR1 SGDLS and CDR2 YYNGEE come from the germline V gene. V gave up 0 bases and J gave up 7 bases; unmatched junction bases: 3.